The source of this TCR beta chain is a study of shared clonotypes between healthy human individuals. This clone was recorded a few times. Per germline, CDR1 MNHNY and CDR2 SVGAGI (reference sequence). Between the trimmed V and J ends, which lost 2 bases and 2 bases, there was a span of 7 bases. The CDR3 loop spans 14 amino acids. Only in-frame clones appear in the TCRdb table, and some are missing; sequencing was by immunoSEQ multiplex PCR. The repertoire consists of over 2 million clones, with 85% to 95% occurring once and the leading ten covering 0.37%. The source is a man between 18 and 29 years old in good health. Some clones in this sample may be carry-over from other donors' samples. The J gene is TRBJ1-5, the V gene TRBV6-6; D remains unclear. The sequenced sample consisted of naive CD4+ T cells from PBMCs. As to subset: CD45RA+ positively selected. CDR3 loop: CASSYRQGNQPQHF. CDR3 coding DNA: TGTGCCAGCAGTTACCGGCAGGGCAATCAGCCCCAGCATTTT.